The present T cell receptor beta chain was sequenced within a study of PD-1 blockade in classical Hodgkin lymphoma. The study's findings and limits: A significant rise in TCR diversity was seen by C4D1 for CD4+ cells but not for CD8+ cells.

TCRdb's copy holds only in-frame clones and misses some; the assay was immunoSEQ multiplex PCR. Found here are 10,000 to 15,000 clones, more than 65% of them singletons; the top ten hold roughly 25%. The V and J ends lost 4 bases and 4 bases respectively, with 13 bases between them. Germline V gives CDR1 MNHEY, CDR2 SVGAGI. This CDR3 is built from 15 residues. This clone occurred once. Its antigen is undetermined. With no exception, relapse followed autologous stem cell transplantation in all patients, and brentuximab vedotin exposure varied. Through magnetic negative selection, CD8+ T cells were separated from PBMCs that had been thawed.

The sequencing used CD8+ T cells from blood, collected at baseline. The clonotype was recovered from a human donor with classical Hodgkin lymphoma. V usage is TRBV6-5 and J usage is TRBJ2-2, with D perhaps matching TRBD1 (6 bases). The CDR3: CASSFMGAGTGELFF. CDR3 in DNA: TGTGCCAGCAGTTTTATGGGGGCGGGCACCGGGGAGCTGTTTTTT.